The 22 T cell receptor beta chains presented below share a single source sample, sequenced in a study of T cells in Graves' hyperthyroidism and ophthalmopathy. RNA transcripts were the template for amplifying TCR beta CDR3 regions. The HTBI primer set was used in a first-round RT-PCR of the TCR CDR3. TCRdb processed the multiplex PCR reads anew with MiXCR; each CDR3 protein has one entry. The data show approximately 400,000 distinct CDR3 sequences, with around 16% seen just once and 28% held by the top ten. Sequenced sample: blood. The origin of the receptors is a young woman with Graves' hyperthyroidism that later progressed to Graves' ophthalmopathy.

At least ten counts were recorded for this clonotype. The chain uses TRBV2 and TRBJ2-7, with 9 bases fitting TRBD2. This CDR3 has 17 amino acids. V shed 2 bases and J 9 bases; nucleotides not matched to a gene: 17. Per the germline V gene, CDR1 is SNHLY and CDR2 is FYNNEI. Written as DNA, the CDR3 is TGTGCCAGCAGTGAACCAGTTAGCGGGAGAGCCTCCTTCGGGCAGTACTTC. Amino acids: CASSEPVSGRASFGQYF.

This clonotype was recorded many times. The chain combines TRBV28 with TRBJ1-5, with 7 bases matching TRBD1. This CDR3 spans 15 amino acids. Germline loops: CDR1 MDHEN, CDR2 SYDVKM. V gave up 6 bases and J gave up 5 bases; unmatched junction bases: 10. The CDR3 loop is CASRTIQGGHQPQHF. In nucleotides, the CDR3 is TGTGCCAGCAGAACCATCCAGGGGGGGCATCAGCCCCAGCATTTT.

There are a few counts of this clonotype. The chain has TRBV29-1 and TRBJ2-7; 7 bases line up with TRBD1. Germline V gene data show CDR1 as SQVTM and CDR2 as ANQGSEA. Trimming took 3 bases from V and 1 from J; bases not matched to a gene: 9. The CDR3 totals 15 residues. In DNA, the CDR3 is TGCAGCGTTGAGGTGAGCGGCAGGGGGTCCTACGAGCAGTACTTC. This codes for CSVEVSGRGSYEQYF.

There are many counts of this clonotype. The chain has TRBV28 and TRBJ2-7, with 11 nucleotides matching TRBD2. The ends lost 3 bases at V and 2 bases at J; junction bases unmatched: 0. The germline V gene encodes CDR1 MDHEN and CDR2 SYDVKM. This CDR3 is built from 14 residues. In nucleotides, the CDR3 is TGTGCCAGCAGTTTTAGCGGGGGGGCCTACGAGCAGTACTTC. Translation: CASSFSGGAYEQYF.

V and J are TRBV10-3 and TRBJ2-3; 10 bases are shared with TRBD2. Germline loops: CDR1 ENHRY, CDR2 SYGVKD. J was trimmed by 1 base and V by 6 bases; bases with no gene match: 4. The CDR3 totals 15 residues. The CDR3 nucleotides are TGTGCCATCAGGAAGCTAGCGGGGGGCACAGATACGCAGTATTTT. As protein: CAIRKLAGGTDTQYF.

The chain has TRBV6-1 and TRBJ1-4, with 11 bases that match TRBD1. V shed 5 bases and J 8 bases; nucleotides not matched to a gene: 10. Germline V gene data show CDR1 as MNHNS and CDR2 as SASEGT. The CDR3 consists of 16 residues. CDR3 sequence reads: CASSSRTGGLGEKLFF. Here the CDR3 DNA reads TGTGCCAGCAGTTCGCGGACAGGGGGCTTGGGGGAAAAACTGTTTTTT.

This clonotype was seen ten or more times. The chain combines TRBV20-1 with TRBJ1-6; a weak D match, TRBD1 (5 bases). The V end was cut by 0 bases, the J end by 8 bases, with 17 bases between. CDR1 is DFQATT, CDR2 SNEGSKA, per germline (reference sequence). This CDR3 spans 16 amino acids. The CDR3 nucleotides are TGCAGTGCTAGAGATCAGAAGGGCAGGGATGATTCACCCCTCCACTTT. Protein: CSARDQKGRDDSPLHF.

This clonotype was found a few times. This rearrangement joins TRBV29-1 to TRBJ2-7, with a tentative D call TRBD2 (5 bases). Per the germline V gene, CDR1 is SQVTM and CDR2 is ANQGSEA. V was pared by 6 bases and J by 6 bases, with 12 bases between. CDR3 length equals 11 residues. The CDR3 DNA is TGCAGCGTGCCCCAGGACTCCGAGCAGTACTTC. It codes for CSVPQDSEQYF.

About this clonotype: Mismatch with germline at one junction end may stem from a read error. J is TRBJ2-5 and V is TRBV6-5, with no clear D. CDR1 is MNHEY and CDR2 is SVGAGI in the germline V gene. The CDR3 covers 13 residues. CDR3 DNA: TGTGCCAGCAGTTACGGGTACCAAGGGACCCAGTACTTC. Translated: CASSYGYQGTQYF.

This clonotype has more than one count but fewer than ten. V and J are TRBV14 and TRBJ1-1, with a tentative D call TRBD1 (6 bases). CDR3 length: 13 residues. The germline V gene encodes CDR1 SGHDN and CDR2 FVKESK. V gave up 8 bases and J gave up 1 base, with 11 bases separating them. CDR3 nucleotide sequence: TGTGCCAGCGGGCGGGGGGCGAACACTGAAGCTTTCTTT. Translation gives CASGRGANTEAFF.

There are many counts of this clonotype. The V gene is TRBV12-3 or TRBV12-4, the J gene TRBJ1-5, with a tentative D call TRBD1 (6 bases). With 6 bases removed from V and 2 bases from J, the gap between germline ends came to 23 bases. The CDR3 contains 18 residues. CDR3 in amino acids: CASSQTGWTSDGNQPQHF. In DNA form, the CDR3 reads TGTGCCAGCAGCCAAACAGGGTGGACCTCGGATGGCAATCAGCCCCAGCATTTT.

This clonotype was seen ten or more times. The chain employs TRBV20-1 and TRBJ1-2, with 7 bases that match TRBD1. Germline lookup yields CDR1 DFQATT and CDR2 SNEGSKA (reference sequence). This CDR3 is built from 12 residues. The trim removed 6 bases at V and 6 bases at J, leaving 7 bases unmatched. The chain's CDR3 is CSAPGQINGYTF. The CDR3 DNA is TGCAGTGCCCCGGGACAGATCAATGGCTACACCTTC.

This clonotype was counted at least ten times. The chain has TRBV5-8 and TRBJ2-7, with D perhaps matching TRBD2 (6 bases). The V and J ends lost 0 bases and 2 bases respectively, with 12 bases between them. The CDR3 totals 15 residues. Germline V gene sequence: CDR1 SGHTS, CDR2 YDEGEE. The CDR3 coding sequence is TGTGCCAGCAGCTTGGGACTAGAAATTACCTACGAGCAGTACTTC. Translation gives CASSLGLEITYEQYF.

The table lists this clonotype with many counts. The rearrangement uses TRBV28 and TRBJ2-7; TRBD1 matches 10 bases. The CDR3 consists of 14 residues. The germline gives CDR1 MDHEN, CDR2 SYDVKM. The J segment lost 5 bases and the V segment lost 0 bases, leaving 1 base of the junction unmatched. In nucleotides, the CDR3 is TGTGCCAGCAGTTTATGGGGGACAGGGGACGAGCAGTACTTC. Its protein product is CASSLWGTGDEQYF.

This clonotype was observed a few times. V and J are TRBV2 and TRBJ2-1; maybe TRBD2 (5 bases). The CDR3 totals 13 residues. In germline, CDR1 is SNHLY, CDR2 FYNNEI. V lost 7 bases and J lost 2, with 9 bases in between. The CDR3 reads CASIGGTYNEQFF. CDR3 sequence (DNA): TGTGCCAGCATCGGAGGAACCTACAATGAGCAGTTCTTC.

The chain recombines TRBV6-1 with TRBJ2-7, with 7 bases fitting TRBD1. V was clipped by 6 bases and J by 4 bases; unmatched bases: 12. This CDR3 spans 15 amino acids. CDR1 and CDR2 from the germline V gene are MNHNS and SASEGT. CDR3: CASRSTSGTAYEQYF. CDR3 sequence (DNA): TGTGCCAGCAGATCAACTTCCGGGACAGCTTACGAGCAGTACTTC.

This clonotype was observed a handful of times. The chain links TRBV5-5 to TRBJ1-2; TRBD1 might be the D (5 bases). The germline V and J ends were trimmed by 0 bases and 4 bases, with 10 bases remaining between them. Germline CDR1 reads SGHKS; CDR2 reads YYEKEE (reference sequence). The CDR3 loop spans 14 amino acids. CDR3 in DNA: TGTGCCAGCAGCTTGGACGTGGGGGGCTATGGCTACACCTTC. This codes for CASSLDVGGYGYTF. The full variable domain, completed using reference TRBV5-5 and TRBJ1-2, is DAGVTQSPTHLIKTRGQQVTLRCSPISGHKSVSWYQQVLGQGPQFIFQYYEKEERGRGNFPDRFSARQFPNYSSELNVNALLLGDSALYLCASSLDVGGYGYTFGSGTRLTVV.

This clonotype showed up just a few times. The V and J genes are TRBV6-1 and TRBJ1-3; D gene uncertain. Germline-derived CDR1 and CDR2 are MNHNS and SASEGT. The CDR3 spans 16 residues. The V gene lost 2 bases and the J gene lost 0 bases, with 11 bases spanning the gap. CDR3 DNA: TGTGCCAGCAGTGAAAGTCCGCTCGACTCTGGAAACACCATATATTTT. Translation gives CASSESPLDSGNTIYF.

This clonotype turned up a few times. This chain joins TRBV4-1 and TRBJ2-7; tentatively, D is TRBD2 (5 bases). From germline, CDR1 is MGHRA and CDR2 YSYEKL. This CDR3 has 16 amino acids. V lost 4 bases to trimming and J lost 1 base, with 17 bases between them. The DNA for the CDR3 is TGCGCCAGCAGCCCTCTGAGGACTGCCGGGTCCTACGAGCAGTACTTC. The encoded protein is CASSPLRTAGSYEQYF.

There are many counts of this clonotype. The gene calls are TRBV28 and TRBJ1-1, with D possibly being TRBD1 (5 bases). CDR3 length equals 14 residues. CDR1 and CDR2 (germline): MDHEN, SYDVKM. V shed 8 bases and J shed 1 base, with 14 bases lying between them. This CDR3 reads CASATGQQNTEAFF. In DNA, the CDR3 is TGTGCCAGCGCTACAGGACAACAGAACACTGAAGCTTTCTTT.

As DNA, the CDR3 is TGTGCCAGCAGTTTTAATATAGCGGGAGGACTCATCGCAGATACGCAGTATTTT. This codes for CASSFNIAGGLIADTQYF. The chain couples TRBV28 to TRBJ2-3, with 10 bases fitting TRBD2. Germline CDR1 MDHEN, CDR2 SYDVKM. The CDR3 is made up of 18 amino acids. After removal of 3 bases from V and 4 bases from J, the junction contained 13 bases not matched to a gene.

This clonotype came up many times. V and J are TRBV12-3 or TRBV12-4 and TRBJ2-5, with 10 bases aligning to TRBD1. This CDR3 is built from 15 residues. With 5 bases clipped from V and 4 bases from J, the junction kept 7 bases outside the gene matches. This CDR3 is CASSVTGGSGETQYF. CDR3 sequence (DNA): TGTGCCAGCAGTGTGACAGGGGGCTCCGGAGAGACCCAGTACTTC.